This T cell receptor (beta chain) stems from a study of cytomegalovirus exposure and HLA in healthy donors. With 0 bases clipped from V and 6 bases from J, the junction kept 4 bases outside the gene matches. Germline V CDR1 and CDR2: SGDLS, YYNGEE. This CDR3 contains 14 residues. The PCR contained 60 Vbeta and 13 Jbeta primers. Generated by immunoSEQ multiplex PCR, the TCRdb table keeps only in-frame clones and is missing some. The sample lists approximately 140,000 clones, 81% occurring once. The receptor's source is a man aged 18 to 35 in good health and CMV-seronegative. The specimen sequenced was PBMCs. This rearrangement joins TRBV9 to TRBJ2-3; 7 bases match TRBD1. CDR3 region: CASSVGQGLDTQYF. CDR3 in DNA: TGTGCCAGCAGCGTAGGACAGGGCCTGGATACGCAGTATTTT. The variable domain in full, with the rest retrieved from reference TRBV9 and TRBJ2-3, is DSGVTQTPKHLITATGQRVTLRCSPRSGDLSVYWYQQSLDQGLQFLIQYYNGEERAKGNILERFSAQQFPDLHSELNLSSLELGDSALYFCASSVGQGLDTQYFGPGTRLTVL.